This is a list of T cell receptor beta chains from one sample in a study of Ad26.COV2.S vaccination and SARS-CoV-2 variants. The assay was immunoSEQ multiplex PCR, and TCRdb's table has in-frame clones only and misses some. This sample has some 640,000 clones; more than 70% occur once, and the top ten carry 1.5%. Material: peripheral blood, obtained in a trial of Ad26.COV2.S vaccine versus placebo. These receptors all come from a person aged 18-60 years who received the Ad26.COV2.S COVID-19 vaccine or a placebo. The conserved cysteine and the conserved F or W are not part of the CDR3 here.

>TRBJ1-2|TRBV29-1
SVEGAGASGYT
>TRBJ1-3|TRBV5-1
ASSLDGSSGNTIY
>TRBJ1-4|TRBV9
ASTGRQGDEKLF
>TRBJ2-5|TRBV5-4
ASRDGLYQETQY
>TRBJ1-5|TRBV5-5
ASSLDGSRNQPQH
>TRBJ2-5|TRBV27
ASSLSARSETQY
>TRBJ2-1|TRBV5-6
ASSFGTSGYNEQF
>TRBJ2-1|TRBV6-5
ASSPSSSYNEQF
>TRBJ2-7|TRBV7-2
ASSFAGTNSYEQY
>TRBJ1-5|TRBV18
ASSPQTGPNQPQH
>TRBJ2-3|TRBV5-5
ASSLGLTDTQY
>TRBJ2-1|TRBV30
AWSVRLAGNEQF
>TRBJ2-7|TRBV5-1
ASSWGGVTVSYEQY
>TRBJ2-7|TRBV7-9
ASSLLGQGTEQY
>TRBJ2-7|TRBV12-3/TRBV12-4
ASSKWREQY
>TRBJ2-3|TRBV24-1
ATSVENTQY
>TRBJ2-2|TRBV7-2
ASSLWGTSGLGELF
>TRBJ1-4|TRBV5-1
ASSGQATNEKLF
>TRBJ2-2|TRBV7-2
ASSDGLARAGELF
>TRBJ1-1|TRBV12-3/TRBV12-4
ASRTDQNTEAF
>TRBJ1-6|TRBV18
ASSQTRDGYSPLH
>TRBJ2-4|TRBV12-3/TRBV12-4
ASSGLVKNIQY
>TRBJ2-2|TRBV4-1
ASSQALPPGELF
>TRBJ2-7|TRBV30
AWDQGSGQY
>TRBJ2-3|TRBV7-9
ASNLRDRSPDTQY
>TRBJ2-6|TRBV30
AWSEGAGANVLT
>TRBJ1-5|TRBV7-9
ASSSGGLEPQH
>TRBJ2-3|TRBV18
ASSPLPGLAGGDTQY
>TRBJ2-7|TRBV23-1
ASSPTPEDYEQY
>TRBJ1-2|TRBV7-9
ASSSTGVGGYT
>TRBJ2-1|TRBV19
ASRERANNEQF
>TRBJ2-3|TRBV5-4
ASSLGDSTDTQY
>TRBJ1-6|TRBV6-5
ASNSYNSPLH
>TRBJ2-5|TRBV5-1
ASSSNGQGAKTQY
>TRBJ2-5|TRBV10-3
AIPQETQY
>TRBJ1-4|TRBV15
ATSIDRGDEKLF
>TRBJ2-1|TRBV3-1/TRBV3-2
ASSQSPSESYNEQF
>TRBJ1-2|TRBV30
AWSLGGLGYGYT
>TRBJ1-1|TRBV6-2/TRBV6-3
ASSYMSSAF
>TRBJ2-5|TRBV6-2/TRBV6-3
ASSPRGWRETQY
>TRBJ2-7|TRBV13
ASSLTGTGAPYEQY
>TRBJ2-3|TRBV11-2
ASRGTSGSWMTDTQY
>TRBJ1-4|TRBV6-5
ASSQSTGTYEKLF
>TRBJ2-7|TRBV5-5
ASSLEDRISYEQY
>TRBJ2-7|TRBV2
ASSPSRLGSYEQY
>TRBJ1-1|TRBV5-1
ASSHGRLNTEAF
>TRBJ2-7|TRBV5-1
ASSAVQTDEQY